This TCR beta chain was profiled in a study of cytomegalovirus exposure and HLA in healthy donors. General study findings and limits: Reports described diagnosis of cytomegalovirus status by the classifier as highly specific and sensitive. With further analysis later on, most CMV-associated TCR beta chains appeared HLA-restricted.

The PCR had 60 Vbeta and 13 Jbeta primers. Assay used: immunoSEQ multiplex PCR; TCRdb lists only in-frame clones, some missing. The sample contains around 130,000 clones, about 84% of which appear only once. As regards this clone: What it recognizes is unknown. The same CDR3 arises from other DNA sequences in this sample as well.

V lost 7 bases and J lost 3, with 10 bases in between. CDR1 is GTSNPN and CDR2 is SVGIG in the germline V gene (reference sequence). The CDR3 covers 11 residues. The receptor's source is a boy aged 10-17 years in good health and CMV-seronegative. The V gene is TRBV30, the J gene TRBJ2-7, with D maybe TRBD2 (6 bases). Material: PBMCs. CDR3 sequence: CASAGSYEQYF. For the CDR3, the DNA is TGTGCCTCTGCGGGGAGCTACGAGCAGTACTTC.